The rows below give T cell receptor beta chains drawn from one sample of a study of graft-versus-host responses after intestinal transplantation. No antigens are known for them. TCRdb keeps only in-frame clones here, not all; method: immunoSEQ multiplex PCR. This sample has about 71,000 clones; roughly 91% occur once, and the top ten carry approximately 1.3%. The sequenced sample was unstimulated CD8+ T cells sorted from spleen or lymph node cells, obtained before intestinal transplant. Receptors originate from a human donor who received an intestinal transplant. Each CDR3 is given with its conserved first and last residue.

cdr3_aa: CASSYGQGGSAFF
v_call: TRBV11-2
j_call: TRBJ1-1

cdr3_aa: CASSLHRTGSYEQYF
v_call: TRBV6-5
j_call: TRBJ2-7

cdr3_aa: CASSLVRSEQFF
v_call: TRBV7-9
j_call: TRBJ2-1

cdr3_aa: CASSPGGGDTEAFF
v_call: TRBV7-3
j_call: TRBJ1-1

cdr3_aa: CASSLGPGNTEAFF
v_call: TRBV11-3
j_call: TRBJ1-1

cdr3_aa: CATRGLVDTF
v_call: TRBV19
j_call: TRBJ1-2

cdr3_aa: CASSLVTENTEAFF
v_call: TRBV13
j_call: TRBJ1-1

cdr3_aa: CASSQDPTYEQYF
v_call: TRBV4-1
j_call: TRBJ2-7

cdr3_aa: CSVGAGGDEQYF
v_call: TRBV29-1
j_call: TRBJ2-7

cdr3_aa: CASSSGQGQPQHF
v_call: TRBV5-6
j_call: TRBJ1-5

cdr3_aa: CSVESRDTGELFF
v_call: TRBV29-1
j_call: TRBJ2-2

cdr3_aa: CASSLGLAVEETQYF
v_call: TRBV7-3
j_call: TRBJ2-5

cdr3_aa: CASSSSGQGGYEQYF
v_call: TRBV7-9
j_call: TRBJ2-7

cdr3_aa: CASHRSDQETQYF
v_call: TRBV5-1
j_call: TRBJ2-5

cdr3_aa: CASLLTIGETQYF
v_call: TRBV2
j_call: TRBJ2-5

cdr3_aa: CASSFGQGLNNEQFF
v_call: TRBV5-6
j_call: TRBJ2-1

cdr3_aa: CASSEGRLAGVDTQYF
v_call: TRBV2
j_call: TRBJ2-3

cdr3_aa: CASSLGGTGVISGELFF
v_call: TRBV7-9
j_call: TRBJ2-2

cdr3_aa: CASSLGRGGGNEQFF
v_call: TRBV7-6
j_call: TRBJ2-1

cdr3_aa: CASSLGDMGNQPQHF
v_call: TRBV7-2
j_call: TRBJ1-5

cdr3_aa: CASIQIGQGESYEQYF
v_call: TRBV2
j_call: TRBJ2-7

cdr3_aa: CARGDPGEVWWPDTEAFF
v_call: TRBV7-9
j_call: TRBJ1-1

cdr3_aa: CASSSPGLNYEQYF
v_call: TRBV6-1
j_call: TRBJ2-7

cdr3_aa: CASRPTGTGGYEQYF
v_call: TRBV7-2
j_call: TRBJ2-7

cdr3_aa: CASSLGTSPEQYF
v_call: TRBV13
j_call: TRBJ2-7

cdr3_aa: CASSDDPRGEKLFF
v_call: TRBV19
j_call: TRBJ1-4

cdr3_aa: CASNGGGRTQYF
v_call: TRBV6-5
j_call: TRBJ2-5

cdr3_aa: CSVPVGGRDGYTF
v_call: TRBV29-1
j_call: TRBJ1-2

cdr3_aa: CASSLGGGSNQPQHF
v_call: TRBV7-9
j_call: TRBJ1-5

cdr3_aa: CATSGLNGDRNTEAFF
v_call: TRBV15
j_call: TRBJ1-1

cdr3_aa: CASSPLRWGAYEQYF
v_call: TRBV6-6
j_call: TRBJ2-7